This T cell receptor beta chain comes out of a study of OX40 agonist ivuxolimab in advanced cancers. Study context: The patients received ivuxolimab by intravenous route every 2 weeks at 0.01 to 10 mg/kg. Aged about 23 to 90 with a mean of around 60 years, they were almost 85% male.

Sequenced by immunoSEQ multiplex PCR; TCRdb stores in-frame clones only, minus some. This table has 55,000 to 75,000 clones, around four fifths appearing once. Germline assignment: CDR1 MDHEN and CDR2 SYDVKM. Trimming took 3 bases from V and 2 from J; bases not matched to a gene: 10. The CDR3 has 17 amino acids. The source was CD4+ or CD8+ T cells sorted from blood, collected in a trial of the OX40 agonist ivuxolimab. The genes are TRBV28 and TRBJ2-1; 7 bases are a match to TRBD1. The receptor comes from an adult with an advanced solid tumor such as melanoma, head and neck, liver or kidney cancer. In DNA, the CDR3 is TGTGCCAGCAGTTTCCCGAAGGGGCAGGGGGCCTACAATGAGCAGTTCTTC. Translation gives CASSFPKGQGAYNEQFF.